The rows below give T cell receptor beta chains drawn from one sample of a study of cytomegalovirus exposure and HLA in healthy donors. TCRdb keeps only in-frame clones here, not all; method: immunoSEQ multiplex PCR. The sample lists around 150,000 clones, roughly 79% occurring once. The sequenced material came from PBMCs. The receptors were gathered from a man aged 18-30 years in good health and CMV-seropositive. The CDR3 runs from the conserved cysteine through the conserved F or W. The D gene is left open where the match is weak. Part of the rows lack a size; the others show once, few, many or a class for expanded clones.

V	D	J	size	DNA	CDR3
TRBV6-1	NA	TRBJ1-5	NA	TGTGCCACCCGGGGAGCGACACTTAGCAATCAGCCCCAGCATTTT	CATRGATLSNQPQHF
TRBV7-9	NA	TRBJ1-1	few	TGTGCCAGCAGCCCCGGTATCAGGGGAATTGGAGCTTTCTTT	CASSPGIRGIGAFF
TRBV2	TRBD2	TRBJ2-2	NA	TGTGCCAGCTATCCCCTAGCGGTTGGCACCGGGGAGCTGTTTTTT	CASYPLAVGTGELFF
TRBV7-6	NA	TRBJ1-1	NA	TGTGCCAGCAGCTCCAACAGGGCGAACACTGAAGCTTTCTTT	CASSSNRANTEAFF
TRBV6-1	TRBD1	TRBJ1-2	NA	TGTGCCAGCAGTGAGGACAGGGGTGGCTACACCTTC	CASSEDRGGYTF
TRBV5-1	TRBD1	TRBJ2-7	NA	TGCGCCAGCAGCGGGGACAGGGGGCCCTACGAGCAGTACTTC	CASSGDRGPYEQYF
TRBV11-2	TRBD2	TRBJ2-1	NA	TGTGCCAGCAGCTTCCTTCTTTCCGCGGGGGGTGAGCAGTTCTTC	CASSFLLSAGGEQFF
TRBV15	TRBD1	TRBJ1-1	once	TGTGCCACCAGCACCCGGACAGGGATGGGCACTGAAGCTTTCTTT	CATSTRTGMGTEAFF
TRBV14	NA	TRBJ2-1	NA	TGTGCCAGCAGCCTCTCGGGGAATGAGCAGTTCTTC	CASSLSGNEQFF
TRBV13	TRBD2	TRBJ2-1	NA	TGTGCCAGCAGCTTAGGATGGGGGGGGGACAATGAGCAGTTCTTC	CASSLGWGGDNEQFF
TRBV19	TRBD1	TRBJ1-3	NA	TGTGCCAGTAGTAAACCGGGACAGTCCTCTGGAAACACCATATATTTT	CASSKPGQSSGNTIYF
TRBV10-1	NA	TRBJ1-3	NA	TGCGCCAGCAGTGAGTCGACAGTGACTGGAAACACCATATATTTT	CASSESTVTGNTIYF
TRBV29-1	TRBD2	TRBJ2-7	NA	TGCAGCGTTACGGGGGGCTACGAGCAGTACTTC	CSVTGGYEQYF
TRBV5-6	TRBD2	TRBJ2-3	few	TGTGCCAGCAGCGGCCGGGGGGGCCCAGATACGCAGTATTTT	CASSGRGGPDTQYF
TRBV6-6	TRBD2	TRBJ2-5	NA	TGTGCCAGCAGTTACGGGACTAGCCAAGAGACCCAGTACTTC	CASSYGTSQETQYF
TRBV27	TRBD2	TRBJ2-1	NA	TGTGCCAGCAGTTTAGAGCCCAGACTAGCGGTCTCCTACAATGAGCAGTTCTTC	CASSLEPRLAVSYNEQFF
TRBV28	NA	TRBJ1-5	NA	TGTGCCAGCACCAAATTTAGGGATGACAGGAGTCAGCCCCAGCATTTT	CASTKFRDDRSQPQHF
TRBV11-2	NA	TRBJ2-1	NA	TGTGCCAGCAGCTTCCCGGAGGGCCTGAATGAGCAGTTCTTC	CASSFPEGLNEQFF
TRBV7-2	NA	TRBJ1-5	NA	TGTGCCAGCAGCTTATACCAGAGCAATCAGCCCCAGCATTTT	CASSLYQSNQPQHF
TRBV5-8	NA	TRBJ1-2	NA	TGTGCCCGGCGGGGAGATAACTATGGCTACACCTTC	CARRGDNYGYTF
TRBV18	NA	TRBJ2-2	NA	TGTGCCAGCTCCCCTACAGGGAACACCGGGGAGCTGTTTTTT	CASSPTGNTGELFF
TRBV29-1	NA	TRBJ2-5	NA	TGCAGCGGAACTAGTGGGGGGGCCGTAATGCGAGAGACCCAGTACTTC	CSGTSGGAVMRETQYF